This section outlines one T cell receptor (beta chain) sequence together with its context. The germline gene is not matched at one end of the junction; a read error may be the cause. The data belong to a study of T-cell memory formation after mild COVID-19. Researchers used 5'RACE with constant-segment primers to make TCR alpha and TCR beta cDNA libraries that carry sample barcodes and UMIs. TCRdb ran MiXCR on the 5' RACE reads and lists one entry per CDR3 protein. The sample has approximately 300,000 distinct CDR3 sequences, approximately 15% seen once; the top ten hold approximately 20%. The length of the CDR3 is 11 residues. In germline, CDR1 is SNHLY, CDR2 FYNNEI.

This rearrangement joins TRBV2 to TRBJ2-7, with D possibly being TRBD2 (5 bases). The sequenced material came from PBMCs or a T cell subset sorted from them (not recorded which). This TCR came from a man younger than 30 who had mild COVID-19 (a few samples of this study predate the infection). Cell type and time point are not known. This CDR3 is CASSGYYEQYF. Here the CDR3 DNA reads TGCGCCAGCAGCGGATACTACGAGCAGTACTTC.